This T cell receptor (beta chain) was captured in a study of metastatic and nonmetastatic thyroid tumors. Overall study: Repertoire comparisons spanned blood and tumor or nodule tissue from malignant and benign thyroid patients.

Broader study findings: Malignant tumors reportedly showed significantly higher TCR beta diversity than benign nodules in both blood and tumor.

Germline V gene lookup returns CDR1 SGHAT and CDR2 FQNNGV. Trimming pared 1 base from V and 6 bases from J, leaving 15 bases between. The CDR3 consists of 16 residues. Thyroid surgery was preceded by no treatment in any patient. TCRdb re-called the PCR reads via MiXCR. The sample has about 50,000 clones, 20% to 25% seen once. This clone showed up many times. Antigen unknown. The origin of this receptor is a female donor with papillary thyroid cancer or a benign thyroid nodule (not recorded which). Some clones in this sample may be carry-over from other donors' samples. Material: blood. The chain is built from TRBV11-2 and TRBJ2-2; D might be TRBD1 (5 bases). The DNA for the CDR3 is TGTGCCAGCAGCTTAGTGTTGACAGTGACGCCCGGGGAGCTGTTTTTT. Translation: CASSLVLTVTPGELFF. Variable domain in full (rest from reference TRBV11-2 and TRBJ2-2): EAGVAQSPRYKIIEKRQSVAFWCNPISGHATLYWYQQILGQGPKLLIQFQNNGVVDDSQLPKDRFSAERLKGVDSTLKIQPAKLEDSAVYLCASSLVLTVTPGELFFGEGSRLTVL.